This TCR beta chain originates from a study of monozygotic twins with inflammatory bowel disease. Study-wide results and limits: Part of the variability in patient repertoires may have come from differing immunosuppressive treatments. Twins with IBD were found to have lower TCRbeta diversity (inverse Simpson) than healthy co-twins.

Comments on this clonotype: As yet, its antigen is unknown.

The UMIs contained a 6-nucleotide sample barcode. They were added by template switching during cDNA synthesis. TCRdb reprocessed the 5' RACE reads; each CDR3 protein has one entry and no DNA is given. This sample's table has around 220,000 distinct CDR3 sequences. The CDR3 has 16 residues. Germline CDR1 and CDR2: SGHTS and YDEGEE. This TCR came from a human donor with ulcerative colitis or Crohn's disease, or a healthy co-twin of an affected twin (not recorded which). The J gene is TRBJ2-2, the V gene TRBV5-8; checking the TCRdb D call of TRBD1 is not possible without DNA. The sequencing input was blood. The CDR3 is CASSLGSGTGERELFF.